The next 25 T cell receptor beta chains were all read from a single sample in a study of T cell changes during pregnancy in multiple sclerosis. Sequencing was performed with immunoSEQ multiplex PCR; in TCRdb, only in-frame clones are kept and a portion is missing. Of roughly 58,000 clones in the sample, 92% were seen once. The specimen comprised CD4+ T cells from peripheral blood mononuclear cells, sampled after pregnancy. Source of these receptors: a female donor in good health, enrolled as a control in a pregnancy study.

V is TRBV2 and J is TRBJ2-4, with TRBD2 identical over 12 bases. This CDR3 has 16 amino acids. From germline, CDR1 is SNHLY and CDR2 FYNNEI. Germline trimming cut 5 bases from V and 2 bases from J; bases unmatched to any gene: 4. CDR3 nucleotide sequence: TGTGCCAGCAGTCGTACTAGCGGGGGGACCAAAAACATTCAGTACTTC. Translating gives CASSRTSGGTKNIQYF.

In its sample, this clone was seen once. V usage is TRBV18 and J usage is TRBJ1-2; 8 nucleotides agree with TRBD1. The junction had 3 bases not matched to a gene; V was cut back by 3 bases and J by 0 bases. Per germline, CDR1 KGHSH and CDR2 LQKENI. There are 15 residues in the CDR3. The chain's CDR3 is CASSPDRAPNYGYTF. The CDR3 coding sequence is TGTGCCAGCTCACCGGACAGGGCCCCTAACTATGGCTACACCTTC.

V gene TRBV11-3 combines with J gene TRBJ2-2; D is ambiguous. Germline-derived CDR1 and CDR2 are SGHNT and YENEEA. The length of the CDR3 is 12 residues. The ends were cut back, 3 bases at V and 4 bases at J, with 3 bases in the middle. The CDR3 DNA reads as TGTGCCAGCAGCTTTCGCACCGGGGAGCTGTTTTTT. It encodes CASSFRTGELFF.

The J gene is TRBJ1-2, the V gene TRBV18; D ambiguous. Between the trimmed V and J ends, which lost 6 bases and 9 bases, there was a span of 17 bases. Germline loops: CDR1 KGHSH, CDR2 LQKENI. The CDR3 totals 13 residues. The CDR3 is CASSPGQVTSYTF. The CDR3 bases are TGTGCCAGCTCCCCTGGCCAGGTTACGAGCTACACCTTC.

Here the CDR3 DNA reads TGTGCATCCAGGGCCCACACTGAAGCTTTCTTT. It encodes CASRAHTEAFF. The chain employs TRBV30 and TRBJ1-1; weak D call: TRBD1 (5 bases). The length of the CDR3 is 11 residues. Germline V gene lookup returns CDR1 GTSNPN and CDR2 SVGIG (reference sequence).

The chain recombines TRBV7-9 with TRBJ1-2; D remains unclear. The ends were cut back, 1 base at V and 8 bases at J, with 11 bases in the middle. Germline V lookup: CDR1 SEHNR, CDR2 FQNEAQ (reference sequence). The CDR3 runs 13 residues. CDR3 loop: CASSLEYVEGYTF. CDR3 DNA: TGTGCCAGCAGCTTAGAGTATGTCGAGGGCTACACCTTC.

CDR3 in DNA: TGTGCCAGCACCGTGGGGGGGGTGACCTACAATGAGCAGTTCTTC. The encoded protein is CASTVGGVTYNEQFF. V usage is TRBV7-9 and J usage is TRBJ2-1; the match to TRBD2 covers 7 bases. The germline V gene encodes CDR1 SEHNR and CDR2 FQNEAQ (reference sequence). The CDR3 totals 15 residues. V was pared by 7 bases and J by 2 bases, with 8 bases of the junction left unmatched. Combining the CDR3 with reference TRBV7-9 and TRBJ2-1 gives the whole variable domain DTGVSQNPRHKITKRGQNVTFRCDPISEHNRLYWYRQTLGQGPEFLTYFQNEAQLEKSRLLSDRFSAERPKGSFSTLEIQRTEQGDSAMYLCASTVGGVTYNEQFFGPGTRLTVL.

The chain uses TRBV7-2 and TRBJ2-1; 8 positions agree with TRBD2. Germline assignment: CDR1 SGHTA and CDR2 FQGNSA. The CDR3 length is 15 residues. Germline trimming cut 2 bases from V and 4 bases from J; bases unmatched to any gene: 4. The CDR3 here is CASSLMSSGYNEQFF. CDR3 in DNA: TGTGCCAGCAGCTTAATGTCTAGCGGGTACAATGAGCAGTTCTTC.

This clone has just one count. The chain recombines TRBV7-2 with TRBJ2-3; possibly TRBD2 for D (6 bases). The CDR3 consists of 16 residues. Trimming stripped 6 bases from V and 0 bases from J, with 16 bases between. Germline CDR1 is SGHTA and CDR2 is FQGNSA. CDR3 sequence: CASRRTMGRSTDTQYF. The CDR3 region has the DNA TGTGCCAGCAGGCGTACCATGGGGAGGAGCACAGATACGCAGTATTTT.

The chain's CDR3 is CASRPQGLRNTIYF. DNA for the CDR3: TGTGCCAGCAGACCACAGGGGTTGCGAAACACCATATATTTT. The chain uses TRBV7-8 and TRBJ1-3; TRBD1 agrees at 7 bases. V shed 6 bases and J 5 bases; nucleotides not matched to a gene: 7. Germline CDR1 reads SGHVS; CDR2 reads FQNEAQ. The CDR3 sequence is 14 residues long.

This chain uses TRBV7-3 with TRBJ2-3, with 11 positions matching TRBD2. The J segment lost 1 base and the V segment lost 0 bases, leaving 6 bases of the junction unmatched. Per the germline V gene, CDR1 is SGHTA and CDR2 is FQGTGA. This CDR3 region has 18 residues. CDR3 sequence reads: CASSLTSGGAGGTDTQYF. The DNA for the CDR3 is TGTGCCAGCAGCTTAACTAGCGGGGGGGCTGGGGGCACAGATACGCAGTATTTT.

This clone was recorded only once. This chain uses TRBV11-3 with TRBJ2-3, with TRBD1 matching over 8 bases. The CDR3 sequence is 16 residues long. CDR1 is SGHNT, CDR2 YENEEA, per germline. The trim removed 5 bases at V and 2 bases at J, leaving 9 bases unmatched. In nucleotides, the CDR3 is TGTGCCAGCAGCACCGGACAGGGTGGGAACACAGATACGCAGTATTTT. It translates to CASSTGQGGNTDTQYF.

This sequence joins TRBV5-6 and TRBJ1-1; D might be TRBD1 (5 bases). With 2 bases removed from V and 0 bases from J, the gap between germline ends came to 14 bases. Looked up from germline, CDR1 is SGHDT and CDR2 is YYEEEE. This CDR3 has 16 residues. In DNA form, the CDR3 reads TGTGCCAGCAGCTTTGACAGAGCATACATGAACACTGAAGCTTTCTTT. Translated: CASSFDRAYMNTEAFF.

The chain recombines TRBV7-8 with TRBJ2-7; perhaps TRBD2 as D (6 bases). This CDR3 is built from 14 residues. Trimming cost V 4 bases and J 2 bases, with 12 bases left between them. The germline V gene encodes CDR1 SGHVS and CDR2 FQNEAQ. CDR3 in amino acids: CASSSPGGTYEQYF. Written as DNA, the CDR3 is TGTGCCAGCAGCTCCCCGGGCGGGACCTACGAGCAGTACTTC.

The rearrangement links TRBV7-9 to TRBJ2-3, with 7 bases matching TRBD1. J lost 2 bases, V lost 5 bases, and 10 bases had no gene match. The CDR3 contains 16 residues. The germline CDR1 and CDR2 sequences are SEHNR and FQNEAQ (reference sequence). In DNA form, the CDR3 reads TGTGCCAGCAGCAAATTGACAGGGTTAATCACAGATACGCAGTATTTT. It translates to CASSKLTGLITDTQYF.

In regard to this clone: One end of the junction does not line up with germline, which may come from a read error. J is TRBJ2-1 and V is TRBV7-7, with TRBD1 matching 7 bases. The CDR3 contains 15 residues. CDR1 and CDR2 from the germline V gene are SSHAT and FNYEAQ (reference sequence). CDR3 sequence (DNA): TGTGCTAGCAGCGCATACAGGGGCTCCTACAATGAGCAGTTCTTC. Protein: CASSAYRGSYNEQFF.

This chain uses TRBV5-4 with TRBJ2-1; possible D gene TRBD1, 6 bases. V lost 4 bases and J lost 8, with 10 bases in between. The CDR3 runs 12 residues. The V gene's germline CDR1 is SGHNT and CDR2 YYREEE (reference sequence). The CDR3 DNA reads TGTGCCAGCAGCCCCGCAGGGGATGAGCAGTTCTTC. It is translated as CASSPAGDEQFF.

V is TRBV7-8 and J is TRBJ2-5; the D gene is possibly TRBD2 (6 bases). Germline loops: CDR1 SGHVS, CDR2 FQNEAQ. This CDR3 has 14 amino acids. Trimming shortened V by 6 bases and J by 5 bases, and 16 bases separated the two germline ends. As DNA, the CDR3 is TGTGCCAGCAGATCGGGGGTAGCCTTGGAGACCCAGTACTTC. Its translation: CASRSGVALETQYF. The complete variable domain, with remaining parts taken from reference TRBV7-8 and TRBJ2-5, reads GAGVSQSPRYKVAKRGQDVALRCDPISGHVSLFWYQQALGQGPEFLTYFQNEAQLDKSGLPSDRFFAERPEGSVSTLKIQRTQQEDSAVYLCASRSGVALETQYFGPGTRLLVL.

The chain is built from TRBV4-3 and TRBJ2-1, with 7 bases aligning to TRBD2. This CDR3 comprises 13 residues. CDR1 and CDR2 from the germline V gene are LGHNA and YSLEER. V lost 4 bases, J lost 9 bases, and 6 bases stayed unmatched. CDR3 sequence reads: CASSRTERGEQFF. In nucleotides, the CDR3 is TGCGCCAGCAGCCGAACCGAGCGGGGTGAGCAGTTCTTC.

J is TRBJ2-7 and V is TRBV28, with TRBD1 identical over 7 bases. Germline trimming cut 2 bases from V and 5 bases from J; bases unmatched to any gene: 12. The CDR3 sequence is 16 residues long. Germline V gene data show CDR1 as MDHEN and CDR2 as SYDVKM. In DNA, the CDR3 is TGTGCCAGCAGTTTACCGCCGGGCCCTCAGGGGGACGAGCAGTACTTC. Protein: CASSLPPGPQGDEQYF.

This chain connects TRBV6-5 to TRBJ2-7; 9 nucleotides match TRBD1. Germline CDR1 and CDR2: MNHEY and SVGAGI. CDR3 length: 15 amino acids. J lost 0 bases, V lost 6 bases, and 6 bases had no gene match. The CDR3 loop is CASSRTGVSSYEQYF. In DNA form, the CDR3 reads TGTGCCAGCAGCCGGACAGGGGTGAGCTCCTACGAGCAGTACTTC.

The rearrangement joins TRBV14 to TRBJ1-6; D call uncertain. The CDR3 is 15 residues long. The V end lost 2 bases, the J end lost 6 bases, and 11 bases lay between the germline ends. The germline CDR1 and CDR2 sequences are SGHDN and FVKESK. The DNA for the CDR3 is TGTGCCAGCAGCCAATTTTCAGCGCCTAATTCACCCCTCCACTTT. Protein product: CASSQFSAPNSPLHF.

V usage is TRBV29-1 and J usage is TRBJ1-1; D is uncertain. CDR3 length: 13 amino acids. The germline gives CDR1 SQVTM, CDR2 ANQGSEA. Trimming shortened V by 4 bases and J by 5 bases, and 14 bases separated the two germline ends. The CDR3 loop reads CSVGHRRGTEAFF. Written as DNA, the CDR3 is TGCAGCGTTGGGCACCGCCGGGGTACTGAAGCTTTCTTT.

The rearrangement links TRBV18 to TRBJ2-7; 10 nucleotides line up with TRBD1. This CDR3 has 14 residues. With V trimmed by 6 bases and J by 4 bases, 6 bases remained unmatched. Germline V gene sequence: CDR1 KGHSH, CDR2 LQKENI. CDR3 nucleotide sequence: TGTGCCAGCTCCGGGACAGGGGACGGGTACGAGCAGTACTTC. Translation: CASSGTGDGYEQYF.

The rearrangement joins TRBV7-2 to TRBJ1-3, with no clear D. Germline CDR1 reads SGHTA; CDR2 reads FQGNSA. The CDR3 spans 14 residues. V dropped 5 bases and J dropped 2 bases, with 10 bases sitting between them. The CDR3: CASSRPVTGNTIYF. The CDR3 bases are TGTGCCAGCAGCCGCCCAGTTACTGGAAACACCATATATTTT.